These T cell receptor beta chains were read from a single sample in a study of patients and donors after allogeneic stem cell transplantation. TCRdb fed the RT-PCR reads into MiXCR, producing one record per CDR3 protein. Seen here are around 29,000 distinct CDR3 sequences, 37% observed once, and the top ten hold over 60%. The sequencing sample was made of blood, either unsorted or a sorted T cell fraction (not recorded which). Source of these receptors: a human donor who was either an allogeneic HSCT recipient or a stem cell or donor lymphocyte infusion donor (not recorded which). It is not recorded whose cells these are; they may come from a transplant donor. Each CDR3 is given with its conserved first and last residue. Not every row has a clone size; where given, it reads once, few, many or a size class.

abundance: -; j_gene: TRBJ2-1; v_gene: TRBV6-5; len: 17; CDR3aa: CASSYGQVRLGDNEQFF
abundance: -; j_gene: TRBJ2-7; v_gene: TRBV29-1; len: 14; CDR3aa: CSVALDPGLQPQYF
abundance: many; j_gene: TRBJ1-2; v_gene: TRBV20-1; len: 15; CDR3aa: CSASRGQYNSYGYTF
abundance: few; j_gene: TRBJ1-6; v_gene: TRBV20-1; len: 16; CDR3aa: CSARDYREGDNSPLHF
abundance: -; j_gene: TRBJ2-5; v_gene: TRBV7-6; len: 11; CDR3aa: CASSQQETQYF
abundance: -; j_gene: TRBJ2-5; v_gene: TRBV4-2; len: 16; CDR3aa: CASSQEDRAGKETQYF
abundance: few; j_gene: TRBJ1-5; v_gene: TRBV10-3; len: 12; CDR3aa: CAIGQGNQPQHF
abundance: -; j_gene: TRBJ1-4; v_gene: TRBV29-1; len: 13; CDR3aa: CSVDSATNEKLFF
abundance: -; j_gene: TRBJ2-1; v_gene: TRBV19; len: 14; CDR3aa: CASSRLAAKNEQFF
abundance: -; j_gene: TRBJ1-1; v_gene: TRBV3-1; len: 14; CDR3aa: CASSHQRSNTEAFF
abundance: few; j_gene: TRBJ2-5; v_gene: TRBV5-6; len: 14; CDR3aa: CASSSRDPQETQYF
abundance: -; j_gene: TRBJ1-5; v_gene: TRBV20-1; len: 13; CDR3aa: CSGQGALSQPQHF
abundance: few; j_gene: TRBJ1-5; v_gene: TRBV7-2; len: 12; CDR3aa: CASSFGGQPQHF
abundance: few; j_gene: TRBJ2-7; v_gene: TRBV7-9; len: 16; CDR3aa: CASSFKPGRGVSEQYF
abundance: -; j_gene: TRBJ2-7; v_gene: TRBV29-1; len: 16; CDR3aa: CSVEPDRDRDLYEQYF
abundance: once; j_gene: TRBJ2-7; v_gene: TRBV20-1; len: 15; CDR3aa: CSARPPDRGGYEQYF
abundance: few; j_gene: TRBJ1-5; v_gene: TRBV7-2; len: 13; CDR3aa: CASSFARHQPQHF
abundance: once; j_gene: TRBJ2-1; v_gene: TRBV4-2; len: 13; CDR3aa: CASSQVRGREQFF
abundance: few; j_gene: TRBJ1-1; v_gene: TRBV12-3/TRBV12-4; len: 14; CDR3aa: CASSLTGGAVEAFF
abundance: many; j_gene: TRBJ2-3; v_gene: TRBV7-9; len: 15; CDR3aa: CASSPIFRRGDTQYF
abundance: -; j_gene: TRBJ2-2; v_gene: TRBV12-3/TRBV12-4; len: 17; CDR3aa: CASSLRLLRGNTGELFF
abundance: -; j_gene: TRBJ1-1; v_gene: TRBV20-1; len: 14; CDR3aa: CSASPFSGPTEAFF
abundance: few; j_gene: TRBJ2-3; v_gene: TRBV20-1; len: 15; CDR3aa: CSASPQGAQRDTQYF
abundance: -; j_gene: TRBJ2-3; v_gene: TRBV6-5; len: 18; CDR3aa: CASSYSSYGTGRTDTQYF
abundance: -; j_gene: TRBJ1-6; v_gene: TRBV4-1; len: 13; CDR3aa: CASSQEPRTPLHF
abundance: many; j_gene: TRBJ2-7; v_gene: TRBV20-1; len: 14; CDR3aa: CSAAAGTGDGEQYF
abundance: few; j_gene: TRBJ2-1; v_gene: TRBV2; len: 14; CDR3aa: CAARRADGYNEQFF
abundance: -; j_gene: TRBJ1-1; v_gene: TRBV29-1; len: 10; CDR3aa: CSVVGNEAFF
abundance: few; j_gene: TRBJ2-3; v_gene: TRBV12-3/TRBV12-4; len: 13; CDR3aa: CASSFWDPKTQYF
abundance: -; j_gene: TRBJ1-1; v_gene: TRBV14; len: 16; CDR3aa: CASRKTGGTVGPEAFF
abundance: few; j_gene: TRBJ1-1; v_gene: TRBV15; len: 15; CDR3aa: CATSGPQGEGTEAFF
abundance: -; j_gene: TRBJ2-1; v_gene: TRBV5-6; len: 14; CDR3aa: CASSRLAIYNEQFF
abundance: few; j_gene: TRBJ1-1; v_gene: TRBV4-3; len: 15; CDR3aa: CASSQEVYRDTEAFF
abundance: many; j_gene: TRBJ2-3; v_gene: TRBV29-1; len: 15; CDR3aa: CSVRLGGPGTDTQYF
abundance: -; j_gene: TRBJ2-7; v_gene: TRBV9; len: 13; CDR3aa: CASSAPSGYEQYF
abundance: -; j_gene: TRBJ2-1; v_gene: TRBV5-1; len: 13; CDR3aa: CASSGGRGREQFF
abundance: few; j_gene: TRBJ1-6; v_gene: TRBV11-3; len: 14; CDR3aa: CASSRGPSNSPLHF
abundance: few; j_gene: TRBJ2-3; v_gene: TRBV20-1; len: 12; CDR3aa: CSARPGTDTQYF
abundance: -; j_gene: TRBJ1-4; v_gene: TRBV29-1; len: 12; CDR3aa: CSGGQVNEKLFF
abundance: -; j_gene: TRBJ1-6; v_gene: TRBV12-3/TRBV12-4; len: 13; CDR3aa: CASSLYRWSPLHF
abundance: many; j_gene: TRBJ2-2; v_gene: TRBV6-2/TRBV6-3; len: 16; CDR3aa: CASSQTAGVDTGELFF
abundance: many; j_gene: TRBJ1-2; v_gene: TRBV6-5; len: 13; CDR3aa: CASSFGQMNGYTF